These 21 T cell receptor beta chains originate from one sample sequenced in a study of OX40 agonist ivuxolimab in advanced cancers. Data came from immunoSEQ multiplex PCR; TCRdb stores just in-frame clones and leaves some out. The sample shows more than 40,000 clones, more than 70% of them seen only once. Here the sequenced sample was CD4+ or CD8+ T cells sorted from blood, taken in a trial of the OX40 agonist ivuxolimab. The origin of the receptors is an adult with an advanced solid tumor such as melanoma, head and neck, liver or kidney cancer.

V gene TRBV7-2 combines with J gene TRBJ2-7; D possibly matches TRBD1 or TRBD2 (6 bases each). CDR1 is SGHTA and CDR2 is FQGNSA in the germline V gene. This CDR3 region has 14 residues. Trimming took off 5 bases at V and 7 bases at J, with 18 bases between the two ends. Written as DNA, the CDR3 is TGTGCCAGCAGCCGGCAAGGGGGGCTGGGTGAGCAGTACTTC. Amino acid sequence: CASSRQGGLGEQYF.

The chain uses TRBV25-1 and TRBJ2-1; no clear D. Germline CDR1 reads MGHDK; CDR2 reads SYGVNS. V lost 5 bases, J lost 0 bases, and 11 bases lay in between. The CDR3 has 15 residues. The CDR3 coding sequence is TGTGCCAGCAGTTCGGGTGGGGTCTCCTACAATGAGCAGTTCTTC. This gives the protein CASSSGGVSYNEQFF.

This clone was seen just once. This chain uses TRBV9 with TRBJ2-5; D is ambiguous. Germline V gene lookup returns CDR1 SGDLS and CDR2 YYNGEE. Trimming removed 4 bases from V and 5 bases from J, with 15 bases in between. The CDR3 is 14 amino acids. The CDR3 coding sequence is TGTGCCAGCAGCTTGACCGTTTTGGAGGAGACCCAGTACTTC. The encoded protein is CASSLTVLEETQYF.

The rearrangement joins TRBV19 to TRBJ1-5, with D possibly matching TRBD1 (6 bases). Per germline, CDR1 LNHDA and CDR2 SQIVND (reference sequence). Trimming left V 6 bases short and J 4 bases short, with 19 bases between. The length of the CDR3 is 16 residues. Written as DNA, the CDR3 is TGTGCCAGTAGACCCCGGGGGGGGCTAATGAATCAGCCCCAGCATTTT. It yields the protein CASRPRGGLMNQPQHF.

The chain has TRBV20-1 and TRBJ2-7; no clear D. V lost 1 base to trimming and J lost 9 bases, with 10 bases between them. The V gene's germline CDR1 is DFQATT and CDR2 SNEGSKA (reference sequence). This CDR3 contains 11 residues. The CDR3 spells CSARGDGPQYF. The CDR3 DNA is TGCAGTGCTAGAGGCGACGGGCCGCAGTACTTC.

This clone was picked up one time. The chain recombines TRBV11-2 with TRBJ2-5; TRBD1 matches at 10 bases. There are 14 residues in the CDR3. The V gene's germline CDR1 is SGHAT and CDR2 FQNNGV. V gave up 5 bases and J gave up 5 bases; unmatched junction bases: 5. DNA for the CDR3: TGTGCCAGCAGCCCCAGGACAGGGGGGGAGACCCAGTACTTC. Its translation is CASSPRTGGETQYF.

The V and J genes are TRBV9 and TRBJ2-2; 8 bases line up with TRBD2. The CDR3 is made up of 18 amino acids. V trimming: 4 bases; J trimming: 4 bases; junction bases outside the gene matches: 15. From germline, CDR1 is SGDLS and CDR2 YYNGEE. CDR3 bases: TGTGCCAGCAGCCCCCGAAGGAGGGGTCTAGCGGGCACCGGGGAGCTGTTTTTT. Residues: CASSPRRRGLAGTGELFF. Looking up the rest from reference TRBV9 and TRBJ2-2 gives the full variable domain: DSGVTQTPKHLITATGQRVTLRCSPRSGDLSVYWYQQSLDQGLQFLIQYYNGEERAKGNILERFSAQQFPDLHSELNLSSLELGDSALYFCASSPRRRGLAGTGELFFGEGSRLTVL.

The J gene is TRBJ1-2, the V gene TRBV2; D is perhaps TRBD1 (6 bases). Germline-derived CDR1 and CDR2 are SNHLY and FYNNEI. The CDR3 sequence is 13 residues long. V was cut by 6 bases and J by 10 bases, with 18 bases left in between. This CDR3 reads CASRRDIGSVYTF. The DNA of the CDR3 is TGTGCCAGCAGGAGGGACATTGGCTCTGTCTACACCTTC.

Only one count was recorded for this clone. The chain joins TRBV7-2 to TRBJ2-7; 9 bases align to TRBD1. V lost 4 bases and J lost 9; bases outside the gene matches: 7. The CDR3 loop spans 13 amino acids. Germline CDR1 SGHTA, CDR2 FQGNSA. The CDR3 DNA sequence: TGTGCCAGCAGCTACCGGGACAGGGTAGGGCAGTACTTC. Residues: CASSYRDRVGQYF.

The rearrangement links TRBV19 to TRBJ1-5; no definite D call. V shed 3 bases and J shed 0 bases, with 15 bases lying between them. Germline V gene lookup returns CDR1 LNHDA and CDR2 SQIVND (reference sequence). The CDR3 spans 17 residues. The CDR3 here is CASSMYRARYSNQPQHF. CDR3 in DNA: TGTGCCAGTAGTATGTATAGGGCCCGTTATAGCAATCAGCCCCAGCATTTT.

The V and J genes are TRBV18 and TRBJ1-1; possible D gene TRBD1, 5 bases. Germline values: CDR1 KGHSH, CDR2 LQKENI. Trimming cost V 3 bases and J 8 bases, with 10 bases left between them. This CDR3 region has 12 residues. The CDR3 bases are TGTGCCAGCTCACCCCGGGACCGGGAAGCTTTCTTT. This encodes CASSPRDREAFF.

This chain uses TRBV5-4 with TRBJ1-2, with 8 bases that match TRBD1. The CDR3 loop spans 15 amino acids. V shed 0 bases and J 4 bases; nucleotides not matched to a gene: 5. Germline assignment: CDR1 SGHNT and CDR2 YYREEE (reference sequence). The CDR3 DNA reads TGTGCCAGCAGCTTGGCCGGGACAGGCATCTATGGCTACACCTTC. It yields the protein CASSLAGTGIYGYTF.

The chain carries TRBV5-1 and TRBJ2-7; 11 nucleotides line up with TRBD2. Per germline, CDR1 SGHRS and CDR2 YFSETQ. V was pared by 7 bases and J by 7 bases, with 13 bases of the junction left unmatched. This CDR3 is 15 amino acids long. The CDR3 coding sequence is TGCGCCAGCGGAACTAGCGGGAGCGACTACGAGGAGCAGTACTTC. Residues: CASGTSGSDYEEQYF. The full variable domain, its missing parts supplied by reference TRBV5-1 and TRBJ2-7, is KAGVTQTPRYLIKTRGQQVTLSCSPISGHRSVSWYQQTPGQGLQFLFEYFSETQRNKGNFPGRFSGRQFSNSRSEMNVSTLELGDSALYLCASGTSGSDYEEQYFGPGTRLTVT.

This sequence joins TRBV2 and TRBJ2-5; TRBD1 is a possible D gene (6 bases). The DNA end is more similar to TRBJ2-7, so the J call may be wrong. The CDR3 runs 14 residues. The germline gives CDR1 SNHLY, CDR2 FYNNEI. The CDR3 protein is CASSETGRGDEQYF. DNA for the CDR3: TGTGCCAGCAGTGAAACAGGGCGCGGCGACGAGCAGTACTTC.

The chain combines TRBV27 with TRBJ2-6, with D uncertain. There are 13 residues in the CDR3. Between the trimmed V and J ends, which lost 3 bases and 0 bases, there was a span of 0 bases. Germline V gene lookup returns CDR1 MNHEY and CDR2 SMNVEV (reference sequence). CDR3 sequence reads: CASSFSGANVLTF. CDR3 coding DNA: TGTGCCAGCAGTTTCTCTGGGGCCAACGTCCTGACTTTC. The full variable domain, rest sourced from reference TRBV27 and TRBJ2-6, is EAQVTQNPRYLITVTGKKLTVTCSQNMNHEYMSWYRQDPGLGLRQIYYSMNVEVTDKGDVPEGYKVSRKEKRNFPLILESPSPNQTSLYFCASSFSGANVLTFGAGSRLTVL.

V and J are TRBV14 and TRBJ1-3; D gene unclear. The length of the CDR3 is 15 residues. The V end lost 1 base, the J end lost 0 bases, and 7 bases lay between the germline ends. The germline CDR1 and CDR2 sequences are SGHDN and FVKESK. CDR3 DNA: TGTGCCAGCAGCCAAGTCGCCAGCTCTGGAAACACCATATATTTT. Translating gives CASSQVASSGNTIYF.

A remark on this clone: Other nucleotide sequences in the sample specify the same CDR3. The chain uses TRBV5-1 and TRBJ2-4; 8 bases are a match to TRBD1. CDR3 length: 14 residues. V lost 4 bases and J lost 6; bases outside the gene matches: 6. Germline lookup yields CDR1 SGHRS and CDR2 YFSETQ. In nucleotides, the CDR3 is TGCGCCAGCAGCGAGCAGGGGGCTAGAAACATTCAGTACTTC. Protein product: CASSEQGARNIQYF.

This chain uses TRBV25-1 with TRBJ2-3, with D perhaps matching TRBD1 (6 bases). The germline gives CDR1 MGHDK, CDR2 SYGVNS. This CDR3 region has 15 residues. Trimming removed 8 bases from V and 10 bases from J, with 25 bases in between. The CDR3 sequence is CASHLSVGGGGAQYF. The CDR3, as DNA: TGTGCCAGCCACCTCAGTGTAGGGGGTGGGGGTGCGCAGTATTTT.

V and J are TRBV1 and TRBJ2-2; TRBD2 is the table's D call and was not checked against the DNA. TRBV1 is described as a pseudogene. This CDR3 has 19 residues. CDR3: CTSSQKGDRGLELTGELFF. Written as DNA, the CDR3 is TGCACCAGCAGCCAAAAAGGGGATAGGGGACTAGAGCTCACCGGGGAGCTGTTTTTT.

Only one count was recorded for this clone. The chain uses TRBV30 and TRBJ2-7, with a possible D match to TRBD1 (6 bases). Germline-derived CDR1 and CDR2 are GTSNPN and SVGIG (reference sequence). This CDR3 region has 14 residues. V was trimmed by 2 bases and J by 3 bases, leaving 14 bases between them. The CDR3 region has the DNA TGTGCCTGGAGTCGGACAGATCGAGGCTACGAGCAGTACTTC. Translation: CAWSRTDRGYEQYF.

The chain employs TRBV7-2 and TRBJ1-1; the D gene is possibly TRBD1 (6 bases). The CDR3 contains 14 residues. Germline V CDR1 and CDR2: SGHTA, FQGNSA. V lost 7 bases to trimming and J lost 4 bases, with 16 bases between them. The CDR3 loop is CASNQLGGGTEAFF. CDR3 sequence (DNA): TGTGCCAGCAACCAGCTTGGAGGGGGCACTGAAGCTTTCTTT.